The clone carrying this T cell receptor (beta chain) was counted only a few times. The sample originates from a study of blood T cells in healthy people across ages. A J-beta primer mix and a sample-barcoded 5' primer were used in a second PCR of roughly 6 to 11 cycles. CDR3-containing paired-end reads numbering at least 2.5 million came from each sample. TCRdb re-called the 5' RACE reads through MiXCR, storing one row per CDR3 protein. The profile shows 550,000 to 800,000 distinct CDR3 sequences, approximately 21% of them singletons. The sample consisted of blood. The sequence was obtained from an older man in good health.

The CDR3 DNA follows: TGCAGCGTCCTCGACAGCACAGATACGCAGTATTTT. It yields the protein CSVLDSTDTQYF. The chain carries TRBV29-1 and TRBJ2-3, with no clear D. The germline V and J ends were trimmed by 6 bases and 0 bases, with 7 bases remaining between them. Germline CDR1 reads SQVTM; CDR2 reads ANQGSEA. CDR3 length equals 12 residues.